This T cell receptor beta chain was obtained from a study of memory CD8 T cells in hepatitis C reinfection. Study background: A positive HCV RNA test after two negatives ≥60 days apart defined reinfection.

Data came from immunoSEQ multiplex PCR; TCRdb stores just in-frame clones and leaves some out. Here the sample spans 35,000 to 50,000 clones, approximately 87% being singletons. CDR3 length: 15 residues. V lost 4 bases to trimming and J lost 7 bases; unmatched junction nucleotides: 8. From germline, CDR1 is SGHNT and CDR2 YYREEE (reference sequence). As to time point: peak reinfection, 3 to 8 weeks after reinfection detection. The sorted cells went straight to TCR sequencing with no prior in vitro expansion. At all three reinfection time points, viable CD3+ CD8+ CD45RO- cells from a couple of donors served as controls.

The source is a young man with hepatitis C virus infection. This chain connects TRBV5-4 to TRBJ2-1, with 10 bases aligning to TRBD2. The specimen was naive CD8+ T cells sorted from blood. The CDR3, as DNA: TGTGCCAGCAGCCTCCTGGGACTAGCGAGGAATGAGCAGTTCTTC. The encoded protein is CASSLLGLARNEQFF.